Listed below are T cell receptor beta chains from one sample, sequenced in a study of T cell clusters in autoimmune cytopenias. TCRdb reprocessed the multiplex PCR reads; each CDR3 protein has one entry and no DNA is given. This repertoire includes about 11,000 distinct CDR3 sequences. These same data were also listed under a study on T cell repertoires in aging, cancer and after chemotherapy.

The material sequenced was peripheral blood. The origin of the receptors is a human donor in good health. Each CDR3 is given with its conserved first and last residue. Size is omitted from some rows. Given values are once, few, many or a class for expanded clones.

CDR3 length	V gene	J gene	clone size	CDR3 protein
15	TRBV5-1	TRBJ1-3	-	CASSLSGRSGNTIYF
15	TRBV7-3	TRBJ1-6	-	CASSLNAGGDSPLHF
13	TRBV10-3	TRBJ1-4	-	CAISAVKNEKLFF
13	TRBV5-6	TRBJ1-2	-	CASSNDNNYGYTF
14	TRBV27	TRBJ2-7	-	CASSLGPRRYEQYF
16	TRBV13	TRBJ1-2	-	CASSPKPGGTNYGYTF
15	TRBV6-5	TRBJ1-2	-	CASSPGTNTNYGYTF
14	TRBV19	TRBJ1-5	-	CASSARGVSQPQHF
15	TRBV11-1	TRBJ2-7	medium-sized	CASSPQASYSYEQYF
15	TRBV6-5	TRBJ2-1	-	CASSYLPQRTNEQFF
15	TRBV12-3/TRBV12-4	TRBJ2-2	-	CASSLALAGAGELFF
11	TRBV11-3	TRBJ2-1	-	CASSLNNEQFF
15	TRBV19	TRBJ2-1	medium-sized	CASSIEGLSYNEQFF
14	TRBV30	TRBJ1-4	-	CASDSQTPNEKLFF
14	TRBV6-5	TRBJ1-1	-	CASGDVSKNTEAFF
12	TRBV30	TRBJ2-2	medium-sized	CAWSEGTGELFF
11	TRBV6-5	TRBJ2-2	-	CASSQPGELFF
15	TRBV6-5	TRBJ2-4	-	CASSPASAPKNIQYF
14	TRBV30	TRBJ1-2	medium-sized	CAWRPLGARDGYTF
14	TRBV12-3/TRBV12-4	TRBJ2-5	medium-sized	CASSFGTGPETQYF
16	TRBV6-2/TRBV6-3	TRBJ2-1	-	CASSPHGTVGSNEQFF
13	TRBV19	TRBJ1-1	-	CASMEGVGTEAFF
13	TRBV6-2/TRBV6-3	TRBJ1-5	-	CASRDSNNQPQHF
14	TRBV11-3	TRBJ2-2	-	CASSLDVVTGELFF